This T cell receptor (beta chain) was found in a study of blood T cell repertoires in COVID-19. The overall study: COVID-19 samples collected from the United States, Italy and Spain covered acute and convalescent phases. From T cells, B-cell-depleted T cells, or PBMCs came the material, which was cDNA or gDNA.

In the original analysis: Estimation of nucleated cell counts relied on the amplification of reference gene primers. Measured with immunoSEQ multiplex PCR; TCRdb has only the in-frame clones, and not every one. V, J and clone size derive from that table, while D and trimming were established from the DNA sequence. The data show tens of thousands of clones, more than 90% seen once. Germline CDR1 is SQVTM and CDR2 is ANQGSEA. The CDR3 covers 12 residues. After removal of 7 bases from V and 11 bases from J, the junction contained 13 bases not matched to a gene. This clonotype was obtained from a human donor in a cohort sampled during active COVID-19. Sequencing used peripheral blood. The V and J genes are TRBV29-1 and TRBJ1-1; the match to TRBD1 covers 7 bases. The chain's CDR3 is CSGLEGDSRAFF. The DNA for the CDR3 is TGCAGCGGTCTGGAGGGGGACAGTCGGGCTTTCTTT.